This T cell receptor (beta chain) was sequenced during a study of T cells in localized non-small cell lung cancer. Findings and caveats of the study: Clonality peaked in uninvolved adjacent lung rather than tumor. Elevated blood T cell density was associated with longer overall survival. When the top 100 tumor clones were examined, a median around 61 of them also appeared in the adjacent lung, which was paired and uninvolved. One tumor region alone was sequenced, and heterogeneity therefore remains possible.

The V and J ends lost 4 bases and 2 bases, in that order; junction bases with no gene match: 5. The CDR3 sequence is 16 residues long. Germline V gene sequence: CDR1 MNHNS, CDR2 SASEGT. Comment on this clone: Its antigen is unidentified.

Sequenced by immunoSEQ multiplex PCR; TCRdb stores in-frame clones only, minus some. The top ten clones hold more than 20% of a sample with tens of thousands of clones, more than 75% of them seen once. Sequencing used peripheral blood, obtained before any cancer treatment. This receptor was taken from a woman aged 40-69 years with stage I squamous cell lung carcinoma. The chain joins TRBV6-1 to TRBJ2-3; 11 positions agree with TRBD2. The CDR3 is CASSGRLAGPTDTQYF. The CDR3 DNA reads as TGTGCCAGCAGTGGTCGACTAGCGGGGCCCACAGATACGCAGTATTTT.